This T cell receptor (beta chain) was recorded in a study of blood T cell repertoires in COVID-19. Original methodology: Cell counts per sample came from amplifying reference gene primers. Libraries were prepared by immunoSEQ multiplex PCR; TCRdb keeps only in-frame clonotypes and omits some of them. V, J and clone size reflect that table, while D and trimming were determined from the DNA. The profile shows roughly 360,000 clones, about 87% of them singletons. Trimming took off 7 bases at V and 5 bases at J, with 14 bases between the two ends. The CDR3 runs 13 residues. Germline CDR1 reads LNHDA; CDR2 reads SQIVND (reference sequence). Those who participated ranged in age from roughly 18 to 90 years and resided in some 24 US areas. Participants had their cohort set by participant-reported clinical history. Recovered Cohort 3 donors showed two negative PCRs, clearance, or symptom resolution.

The sample consisted of PBMCs or T cells enriched from blood (not recorded which). The chain links TRBV19 to TRBJ1-2; the D is unclear. The clonotype originates from a man aged 25-45 years who had recovered from COVID-19. The CDR3 spells CASTPQRVYGYTF. The CDR3 bases are TGTGCCAGTACCCCTCAGAGGGTTTATGGCTACACCTTC.